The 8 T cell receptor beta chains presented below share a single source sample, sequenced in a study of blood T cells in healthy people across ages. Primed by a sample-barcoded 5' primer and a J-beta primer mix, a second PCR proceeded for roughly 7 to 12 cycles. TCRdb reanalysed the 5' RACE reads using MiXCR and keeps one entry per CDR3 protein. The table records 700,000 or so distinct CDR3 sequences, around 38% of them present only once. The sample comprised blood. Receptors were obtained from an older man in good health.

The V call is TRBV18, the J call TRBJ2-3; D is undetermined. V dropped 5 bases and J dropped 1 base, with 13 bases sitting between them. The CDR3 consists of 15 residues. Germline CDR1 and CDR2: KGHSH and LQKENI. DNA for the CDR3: TGTGCCAGCTCAAAAGCAGGAGACGGCACAGATACGCAGTATTTT. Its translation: CASSKAGDGTDTQYF.

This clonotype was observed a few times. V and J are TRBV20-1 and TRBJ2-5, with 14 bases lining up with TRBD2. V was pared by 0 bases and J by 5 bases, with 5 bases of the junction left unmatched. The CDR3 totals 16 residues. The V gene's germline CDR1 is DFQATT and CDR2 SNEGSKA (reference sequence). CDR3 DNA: TGCAGTGCTAGAGAGACTAGCGGGGGGGCAAAGGAGACCCAGTACTTC. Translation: CSARETSGGAKETQYF.

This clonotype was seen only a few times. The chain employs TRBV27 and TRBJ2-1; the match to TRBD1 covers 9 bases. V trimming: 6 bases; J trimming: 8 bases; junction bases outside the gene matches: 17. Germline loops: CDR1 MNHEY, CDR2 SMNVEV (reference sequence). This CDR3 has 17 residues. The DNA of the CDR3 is TGTGCCAGCAGCCCGCTGGGGGGACAGGGCTATCGCGATGAGCAGTTCTTC. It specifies CASSPLGGQGYRDEQFF.

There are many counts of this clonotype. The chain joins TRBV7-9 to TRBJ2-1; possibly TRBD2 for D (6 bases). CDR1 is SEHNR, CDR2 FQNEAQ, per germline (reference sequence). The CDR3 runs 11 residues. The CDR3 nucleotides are TGTGGAGCTAGCGTGAACAATGAGCAGTTCTTC. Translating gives CGASVNNEQFF.

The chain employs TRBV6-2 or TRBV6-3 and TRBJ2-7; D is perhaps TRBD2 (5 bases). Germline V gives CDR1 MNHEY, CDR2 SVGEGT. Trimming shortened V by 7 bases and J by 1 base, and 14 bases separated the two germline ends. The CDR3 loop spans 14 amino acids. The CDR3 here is CASKGRDLSYEQYF. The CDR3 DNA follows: TGTGCCAGCAAAGGGAGAGATTTATCCTACGAGCAGTACTTC.

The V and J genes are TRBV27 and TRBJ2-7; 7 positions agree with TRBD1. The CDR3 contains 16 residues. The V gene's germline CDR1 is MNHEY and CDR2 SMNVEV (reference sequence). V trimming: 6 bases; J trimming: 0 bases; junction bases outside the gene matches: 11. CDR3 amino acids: CASRQQTGASSYEQYF. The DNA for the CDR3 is TGTGCCAGCAGACAACAAACAGGGGCCAGCTCCTACGAGCAGTACTTC.

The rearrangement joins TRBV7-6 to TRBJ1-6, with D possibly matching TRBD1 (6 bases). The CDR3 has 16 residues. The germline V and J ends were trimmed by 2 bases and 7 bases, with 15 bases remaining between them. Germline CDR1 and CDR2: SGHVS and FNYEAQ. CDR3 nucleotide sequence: TGTGCCAGCAGCTTATTCTCGGGGGCGGAAAATTCACCCCTCCACTTT. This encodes CASSLFSGAENSPLHF.

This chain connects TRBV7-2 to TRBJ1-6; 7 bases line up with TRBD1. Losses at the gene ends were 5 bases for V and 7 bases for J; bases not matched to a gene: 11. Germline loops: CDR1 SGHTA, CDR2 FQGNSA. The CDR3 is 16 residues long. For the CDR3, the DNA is TGTGCCAGCAGCCCCCAGGGGGGCCACAGGAATTCACCCCTCCACTTT. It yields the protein CASSPQGGHRNSPLHF.